This T cell receptor beta chain was documented in a study of Tregs in tolerant kidney transplant recipients. The CDR3 covers 11 residues. The V end was cut by 4 bases, the J end by 5 bases, with 8 bases between. The V gene's germline CDR1 is GTSNPN and CDR2 SVGIG (reference sequence). Assay: immunoSEQ multiplex PCR; the TCRdb copy retains only in-frame clones and omits some. The data contain approximately 99,000 clones, 90% of them singletons. The source is a human donor who received a combined kidney and bone marrow transplant. The genes are TRBV30 and TRBJ1-2; no clear D. Source: CD4+ T cells from blood, taken before the transplant. The DNA of the CDR3 is TGTGCCTGGACAGCGGCTTATGGCTACACCTTC. Amino acid sequence: CAWTAAYGYTF.